What follows is one T cell receptor beta chain and its context. The sample is drawn from a study of CD8 T cells in Susac syndrome. With random hexamers, reverse transcription was performed on roughly 0.5 to 1 ug of RNA. With immunoSEQ multiplex PCR, TCR beta CDR3 was amplified across 54 Vbeta and 13 Jbeta. One entry per CDR3 protein results from TCRdb running MiXCR on the immunoSEQ multiplex PCR reads. Of about 180,000 distinct CDR3 sequences listed, approximately 94% are singletons. The germline CDR1 and CDR2 sequences are DFQATT and SNEGSKA (reference sequence). V gave up 3 bases and J gave up 7 bases, with 9 bases separating them. The CDR3 loop spans 12 amino acids.

This rearrangement joins TRBV20-1 to TRBJ1-4; TRBD1 might be the D (6 bases). The sample comprised CD4+ T cells from PBMCs. This sequence was found in a human donor with multiple sclerosis. CDR3 sequence (DNA): TGCAGTGCTAGGGACAGCAGTGAAAAACTGTTTTTT. This sequence encodes CSARDSSEKLFF.